This T cell receptor (beta chain) was sequenced in a study of blood T cell repertoires in COVID-19. About the research overall: Acute-phase and convalescent COVID-19 samples originated in the United States, Italy and Spain.

CDR1 is LGHDT and CDR2 is YNNKEL in the germline V gene (reference sequence). The CDR3 has 19 amino acids. V lost 0 bases to trimming and J lost 5 bases, with 22 bases between them. This clone came up once. Authors' data handling: Estimation of nucleated cell counts was performed using reference gene primer amplification. The method was immunoSEQ multiplex PCR; TCRdb's version includes in-frame clones alone and lacks a portion of them. That table is the source of V, J and clone size, and D and trimming were worked out from the DNA. The sample yields around 86,000 clones, approximately 85% seen once. This rearrangement joins TRBV3-1 (or the pseudogene TRBV3-2) to TRBJ2-2, with a possible D match to TRBD2 (5 bases). Input material: peripheral blood. The TCR originated in a human donor in a cohort sampled during active COVID-19. CDR3 bases: TGTGCCAGCAGCCAAGAATTGTGGCTAACGGGATCGGAAACCGGGGAGCTGTTTTTT. As protein: CASSQELWLTGSETGELFF.